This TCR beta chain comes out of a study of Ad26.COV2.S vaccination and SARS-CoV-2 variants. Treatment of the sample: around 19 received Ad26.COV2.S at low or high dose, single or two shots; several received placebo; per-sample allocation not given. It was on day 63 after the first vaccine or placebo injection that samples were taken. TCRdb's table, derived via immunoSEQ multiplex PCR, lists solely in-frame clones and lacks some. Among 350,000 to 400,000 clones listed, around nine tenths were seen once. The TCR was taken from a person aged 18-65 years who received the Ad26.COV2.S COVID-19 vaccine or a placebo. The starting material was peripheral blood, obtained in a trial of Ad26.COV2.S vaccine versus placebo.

CDR3 in amino acids: CVSGTADTQYF. Here the CDR3 DNA reads TGTGTTAGCGGGACCGCAGATACGCAGTATTTT. The rearrangement links TRBV30 to TRBJ2-3; 8 bases are a match to TRBD2. The CDR3 has 11 residues. CDR1 and CDR2 from the germline V gene are GTSNPN and SVGIG (reference sequence).